This TCR beta chain came from a study of T cell repertoires in cytomegalovirus infection. Study background: Public TCR beta signatures marked donors with CMV infection and the matching HLA.

Between the trimmed V and J ends, which lost 5 bases and 0 bases, there was a span of 15 bases. This CDR3 is 16 amino acids long. The germline CDR1 and CDR2 sequences are MGHDK and SYGVNS. Of note for this clonotype: Its antigen is as yet unknown.

From the reads, TCRdb called clonotypes with MiXCR, one entry per CDR3 protein. The data contain around 85,000 distinct CDR3 sequences, approximately 43% of them singletons. This clonotype was obtained from a human donor in good health (CMV status not recorded). Some clones in this sample may be carry-over from other donors' samples. V usage is TRBV25-1 and J usage is TRBJ2-3; D gene uncertain. The sequences come from CD8+ T cells from cultured PBMCs, collected from culture after CMV antigen stimulation. Here the CDR3 reads CASSTAFSLSTDTQYF. As DNA, the CDR3 is TGTGCCAGCAGTACGGCCTTTTCCCTAAGCACAGATACGCAGTATTTT. The whole variable domain, filled in from reference TRBV25-1 and TRBJ2-3, reads EADIYQTPRYLVIGTGKKITLECSQTMGHDKMYWYQQDPGMELHLIHYSYGVNSTEKGDLSSESTVSRIRTEHFPLTLESARPSHTSQYLCASSTAFSLSTDTQYFGPGTRLTVL.